This T cell receptor beta chain was found in a study of T cell clonotyping in hematopoietic cell transplantation. TCRdb keeps only in-frame clones here, not all; method: immunoSEQ multiplex PCR. The sample shows about 45,000 clones, roughly 80% of them seen only once. Time point of the sample: recipient sample about 28 days before transplant, after cytoreduction. The TCR comes from a man aged 60 to 69 with myelodysplastic syndrome. Some clones in this sample may be carry-over from other donors' samples. Source: peripheral blood mononuclear cells, taken before stem cell transplant.

CDR3 loop: CATSRESWTDRRGEPQHF. The CDR3 DNA sequence: TGTGCCACCAGCAGAGAATCGTGGACAGACCGTCGAGGGGAGCCCCAGCATTTT. V is TRBV15 and J is TRBJ1-5, with D possibly being TRBD1 (6 bases). Per germline, CDR1 LNHNV and CDR2 YYDKDF (reference sequence). The CDR3 contains 18 residues. The V end was cut by 0 bases, the J end by 8 bases, with 23 bases between.